One sample yielded the 8 T cell receptor beta chains listed below, sequenced in a study of blood T cell repertoires in COVID-19. Generated by immunoSEQ multiplex PCR, the TCRdb table keeps only in-frame clones and is missing some. The table includes about 200,000 clones, about nine tenths detected once. The source material was peripheral blood. All receptors derive from a man aged 18 to 30 with active or convalescent COVID-19.

The chain joins TRBV6-6 to TRBJ1-2, with D tentatively TRBD1 (6 bases). CDR1 MNHNY and CDR2 SVGAGI come from the germline V gene (reference sequence). The CDR3 is 11 amino acids. With 4 bases removed from V and 7 bases from J, the gap between germline ends came to 7 bases. The CDR3 sequence is CASSLGAGYTF. CDR3 DNA: TGTGCCAGCAGTTTGGGGGCTGGCTACACCTTC.

The chain carries TRBV29-1 and TRBJ1-1; D is unclear. The V end was cut by 4 bases, the J end by 1 base, with 13 bases between. The CDR3 contains 14 residues. Germline CDR1 reads SQVTM; CDR2 reads ANQGSEA. This chain's CDR3 is CSVGLQNPNTEAFF. The CDR3 nucleotides read TGCAGCGTTGGACTCCAAAATCCGAACACTGAAGCTTTCTTT.

The chain couples TRBV2 to TRBJ1-1; 9 bases align to TRBD1. With 2 bases clipped from V and 1 base from J, the junction kept 2 bases outside the gene matches. This CDR3 spans 15 amino acids. CDR1 SNHLY and CDR2 FYNNEI come from the germline V gene. CDR3 in DNA: TGTGCCAGCAGTGAATGGACAGGGGCGAACACTGAAGCTTTCTTT. Translated, it gives CASSEWTGANTEAFF.

V gene TRBV5-1 combines with J gene TRBJ2-1, with 10 bases identical to TRBD2. The CDR3 contains 15 residues. Germline CDR1 is SGHRS and CDR2 is YFSETQ. V shed 4 bases and J 14 bases; nucleotides not matched to a gene: 15. Here the CDR3 DNA reads TGCGCCAGCAGCCTAGAATTTAGCGGGAGGATCAGGAAGTTCTTC. Its translation: CASSLEFSGRIRKFF.

The chain has TRBV4-1 and TRBJ2-1; 13 positions agree with TRBD2. Trimming at V came to 1 base and at J to 7 bases, leaving 7 bases not matched to a gene. The length of the CDR3 is 17 residues. From germline, CDR1 is MGHRA and CDR2 YSYEKL. CDR3 amino acids: CASSQAVTSGRGNEQFF. The CDR3, as DNA: TGCGCCAGCAGCCAAGCCGTCACTAGCGGGAGGGGGAATGAGCAGTTCTTC.

The chain employs TRBV3-1 (or the pseudogene TRBV3-2) and TRBJ1-4, with a possible D match to TRBD1 (5 bases). Germline values: CDR1 LGHDT, CDR2 YNNKEL (reference sequence). The CDR3 is made up of 14 amino acids. Trimming shortened V by 2 bases and J by 8 bases, and 12 bases separated the two germline ends. CDR3 sequence (DNA): TGTGCCAGCAGCCAACAGGGAGGAAGAGAAAAACTGTTTTTT. Its translation: CASSQQGGREKLFF.

The chain links TRBV5-1 to TRBJ2-7; D perhaps matches TRBD2 (7 bases). The CDR3 is 13 amino acids. CDR1 and CDR2 (germline): SGHRS, YFSETQ. The germline V and J ends were trimmed by 4 bases and 7 bases, with 15 bases remaining between them. The CDR3 loop reads CASSGGPGGEQYF. The CDR3 DNA follows: TGCGCCAGCAGCGGGGGGCCCGGGGGGGAGCAGTACTTC.

The gene calls are TRBV29-1 and TRBJ2-3; D perhaps matches TRBD1 (6 bases). With 6 bases removed from V and 2 bases from J, the gap between germline ends came to 18 bases. This CDR3 has 15 amino acids. Per germline, CDR1 SQVTM and CDR2 ANQGSEA. The DNA for the CDR3 is TGCAGCGTCATCCGGTGGGCAGGGGTCACAGATACGCAGTATTTT. This gives the protein CSVIRWAGVTDTQYF.